This T cell receptor beta chain was identified in a study of T cell responses to AZD1222 COVID-19 vaccine. Overall study results and limits: None of the repertoires were sampled until the peak T cell response had passed. The donors showed a predominance of white British ancestry and of females, with possible underestimation of clonal diversity. With dominance at 160-218 and 743-854, vaccine-associated CD4 TCRs spanned spike.

For this clone: The antigen is undetermined.

This CDR3 region has 20 residues. CDR1 MDHEN and CDR2 SYDVKM come from the germline V gene. V lost 10 bases, J lost 0 bases, and 26 bases stayed unmatched. Some clones are missing from TCRdb's copy, which holds only in-frame ones; the method was immunoSEQ multiplex PCR. The sample records over 100,000 clones, roughly 89% being singletons. The source of this sequence is an adult in good health. The rearrangement links TRBV28 to TRBJ2-7, with 8 bases identical to TRBD2. Sequenced here: peripheral blood, sampled on day 0 of AZD1222 vaccination. The CDR3 coding sequence is TGTGCCACCCCGCCGCCTGGGCAGAGGAGCGGGAGAAAGAACTCCTACGAGCAGTACTTC. It yields the protein CATPPPGQRSGRKNSYEQYF.